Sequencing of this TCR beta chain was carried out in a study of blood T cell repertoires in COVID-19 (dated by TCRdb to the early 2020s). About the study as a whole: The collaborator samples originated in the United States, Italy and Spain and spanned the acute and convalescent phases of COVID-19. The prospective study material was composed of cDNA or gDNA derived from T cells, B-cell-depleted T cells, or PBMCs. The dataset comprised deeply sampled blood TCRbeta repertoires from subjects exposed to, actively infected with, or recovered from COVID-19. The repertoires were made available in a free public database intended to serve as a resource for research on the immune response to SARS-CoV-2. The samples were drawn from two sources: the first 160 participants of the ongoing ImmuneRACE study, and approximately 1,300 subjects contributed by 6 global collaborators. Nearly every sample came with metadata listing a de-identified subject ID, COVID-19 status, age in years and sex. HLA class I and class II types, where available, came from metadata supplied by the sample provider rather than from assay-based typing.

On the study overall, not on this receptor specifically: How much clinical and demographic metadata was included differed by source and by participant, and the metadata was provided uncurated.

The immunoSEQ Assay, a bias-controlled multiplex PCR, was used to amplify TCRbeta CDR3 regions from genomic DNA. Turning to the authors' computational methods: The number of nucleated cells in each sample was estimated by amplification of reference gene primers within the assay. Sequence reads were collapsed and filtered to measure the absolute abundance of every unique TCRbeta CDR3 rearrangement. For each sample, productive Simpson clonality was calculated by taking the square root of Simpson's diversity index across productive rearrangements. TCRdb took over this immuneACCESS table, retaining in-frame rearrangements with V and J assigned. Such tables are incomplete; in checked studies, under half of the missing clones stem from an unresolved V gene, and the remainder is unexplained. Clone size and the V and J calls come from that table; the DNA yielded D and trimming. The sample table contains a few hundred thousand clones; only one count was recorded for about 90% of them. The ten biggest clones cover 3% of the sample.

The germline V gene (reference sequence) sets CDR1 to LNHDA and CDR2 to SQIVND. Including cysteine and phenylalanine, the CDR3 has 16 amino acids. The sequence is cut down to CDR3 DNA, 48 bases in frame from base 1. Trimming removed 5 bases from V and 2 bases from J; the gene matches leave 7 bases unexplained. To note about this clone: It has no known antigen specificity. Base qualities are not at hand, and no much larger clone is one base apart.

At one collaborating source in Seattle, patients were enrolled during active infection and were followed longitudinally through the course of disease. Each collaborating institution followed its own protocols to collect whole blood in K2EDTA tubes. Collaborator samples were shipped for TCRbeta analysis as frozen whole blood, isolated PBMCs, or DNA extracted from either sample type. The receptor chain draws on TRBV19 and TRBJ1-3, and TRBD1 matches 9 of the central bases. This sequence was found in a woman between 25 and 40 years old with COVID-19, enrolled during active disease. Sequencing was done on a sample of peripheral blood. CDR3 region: CASSRRTGEAGNTIYF. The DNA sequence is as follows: TGTGCCAGTAGTCGCCGGACAGGGGAGGCTGGAAACACCATATATTTT.